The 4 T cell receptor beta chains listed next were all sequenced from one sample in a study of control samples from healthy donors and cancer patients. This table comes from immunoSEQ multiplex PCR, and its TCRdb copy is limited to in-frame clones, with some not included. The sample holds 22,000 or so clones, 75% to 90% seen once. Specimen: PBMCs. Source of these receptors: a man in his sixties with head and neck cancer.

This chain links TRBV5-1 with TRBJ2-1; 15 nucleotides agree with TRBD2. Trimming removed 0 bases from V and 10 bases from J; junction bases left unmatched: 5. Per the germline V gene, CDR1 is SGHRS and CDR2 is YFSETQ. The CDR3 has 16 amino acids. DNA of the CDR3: TGCGCCAGCAGCTTGGGGGGACTAGCGGGAGGTGAGGAGCAGTTCTTC. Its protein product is CASSLGGLAGGEEQFF.

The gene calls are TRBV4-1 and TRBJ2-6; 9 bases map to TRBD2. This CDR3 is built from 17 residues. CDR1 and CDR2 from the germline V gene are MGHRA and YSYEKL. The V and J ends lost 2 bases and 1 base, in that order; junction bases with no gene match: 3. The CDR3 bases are TGCGCCAGCAGCCAAAGTCTAGCGGGATCTGGGGCCAACGTCCTGACTTTC. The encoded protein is CASSQSLAGSGANVLTF.

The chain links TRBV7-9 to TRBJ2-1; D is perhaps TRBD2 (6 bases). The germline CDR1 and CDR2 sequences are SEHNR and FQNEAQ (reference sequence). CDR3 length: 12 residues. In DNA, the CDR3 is TGTGCAAGCGGGCGGTCCTACAATGAGCAGTTCTTC. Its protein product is CASGRSYNEQFF.

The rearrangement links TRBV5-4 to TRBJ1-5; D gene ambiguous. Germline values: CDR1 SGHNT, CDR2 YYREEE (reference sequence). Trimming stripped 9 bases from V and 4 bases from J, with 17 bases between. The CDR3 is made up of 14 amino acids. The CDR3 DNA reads TGTGCCACCCGCCGTGAGGGAAGAAATCAGCCCCAGCATTTT. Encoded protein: CATRREGRNQPQHF. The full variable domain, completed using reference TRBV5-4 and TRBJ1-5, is ETGVTQSPTHLIKTRGQQVTLRCSSQSGHNTVSWYQQALGQGPQFIFQYYREEENGRGNFPPRFSGLQFPNYSSELNVNALELDDSALYLCATRREGRNQPQHFGDGTRLSIL.